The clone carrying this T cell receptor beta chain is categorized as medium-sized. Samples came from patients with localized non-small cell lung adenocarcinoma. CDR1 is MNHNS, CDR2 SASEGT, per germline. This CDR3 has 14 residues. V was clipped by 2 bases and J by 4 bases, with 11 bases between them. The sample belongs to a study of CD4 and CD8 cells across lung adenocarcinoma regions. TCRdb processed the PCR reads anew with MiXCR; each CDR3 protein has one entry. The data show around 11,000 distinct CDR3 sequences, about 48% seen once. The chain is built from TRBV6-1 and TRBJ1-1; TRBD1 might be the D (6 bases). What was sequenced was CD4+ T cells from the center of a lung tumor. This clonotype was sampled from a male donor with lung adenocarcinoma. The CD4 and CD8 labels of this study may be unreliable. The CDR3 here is CASSEQGTSTEAFF. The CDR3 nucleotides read TGTGCCAGCAGTGAACAGGGGACAAGCACTGAAGCTTTCTTT.